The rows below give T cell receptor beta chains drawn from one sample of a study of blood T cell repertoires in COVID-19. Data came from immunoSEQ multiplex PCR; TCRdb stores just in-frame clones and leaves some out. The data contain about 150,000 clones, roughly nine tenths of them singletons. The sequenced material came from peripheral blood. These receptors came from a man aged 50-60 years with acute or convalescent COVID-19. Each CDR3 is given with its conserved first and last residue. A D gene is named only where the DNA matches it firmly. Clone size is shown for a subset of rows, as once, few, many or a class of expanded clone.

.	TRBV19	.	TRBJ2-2	TGTGCCAGTAGTAGAAAGGGGGCGGCTAGCGAGAACACCGGGGAGCTGTTTTTT	CASSRKGAASENTGELFF
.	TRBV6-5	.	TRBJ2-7	TGTGCCTGCATGAGGGGGAGGGCCCCGAACGAGCAGTACTTC	CACMRGRAPNEQYF
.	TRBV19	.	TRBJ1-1	TGTGCCAGTAGTATACCTGGCATCCCGAACACTGAAGCTTTCTTT	CASSIPGIPNTEAFF
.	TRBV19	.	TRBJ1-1	TGTGCCAGTAAGATAGGGGTTCACGCTGAAGCTTTCTTT	CASKIGVHAEAFF
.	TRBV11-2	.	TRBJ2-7	TGTGCCAGCAGCTTAATCCGGGTCGAGCAGTACTTC	CASSLIRVEQYF
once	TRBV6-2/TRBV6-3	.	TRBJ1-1	TGTGCCAGCAGTTATCGGAACACTGAAGCTTTCTTT	CASSYRNTEAFF
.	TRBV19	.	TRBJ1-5	TGTGCCAGTAGTATAAAGTTGGGGACAAGCAATCAGCCCCAGCATTTT	CASSIKLGTSNQPQHF
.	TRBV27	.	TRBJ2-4	TGTGCCAGCAGGGGCGTACTAGCCAAAAACATTCAGTACTTC	CASRGVLAKNIQYF
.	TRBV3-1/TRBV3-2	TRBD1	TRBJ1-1	TGTGCCAGCAGCAAGGACAGGGCCACTGAAGCTTTCTTT	CASSKDRATEAFF
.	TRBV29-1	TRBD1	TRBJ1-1	TGCAGCGTTGAGGGGACAGGGGCCACTGAAGCTTTCTTT	CSVEGTGATEAFF
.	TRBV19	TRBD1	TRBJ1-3	TGTGCCAGTACCACAGGGGGCAATGGAAACACCATATATTTT	CASTTGGNGNTIYF
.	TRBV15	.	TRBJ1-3	TGTGCCACCAGCAGAGAAGGGGCTACCTCTGGAAACACCATATATTTT	CATSREGATSGNTIYF
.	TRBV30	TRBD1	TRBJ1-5	TGTGCCTGGGATACCGGGACAGGGAATCAGCCCCAGCATTTT	CAWDTGTGNQPQHF
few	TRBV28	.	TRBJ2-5	TGTGCCAGCACCACAGGTGGGGAGACCCAGTACTTC	CASTTGGETQYF
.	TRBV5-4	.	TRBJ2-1	TGTGCCAGCAGCCGAGGCGGGGATGAGCAGTTCTTC	CASSRGGDEQFF
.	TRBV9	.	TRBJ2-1	TGTGCCAGCAGCGTAGAGGTTAGTCGGGATGAGCAGTTCTTC	CASSVEVSRDEQFF
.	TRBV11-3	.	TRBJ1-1	TGTGCCAGCAGCTTATCTTCCCTACCGAACACTGAAGCTTTCTTT	CASSLSSLPNTEAFF
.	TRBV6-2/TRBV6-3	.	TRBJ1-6	TGTGCCAGCAGTAAGGGGGTTTCGAATTCACCCCTCCACTTT	CASSKGVSNSPLHF
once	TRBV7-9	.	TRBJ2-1	TGTGCCATAACGGACAGAGCTGGGGAAAATGAGCAGTTCTTC	CAITDRAGENEQFF
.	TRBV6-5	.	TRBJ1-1	TGTGCCAGCAGTTTCCGGGAGGGGAGGAGGAACACTGAAGCTTTCTTT	CASSFREGRRNTEAFF
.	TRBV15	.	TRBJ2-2	TGTGCCACCAGCAGAGGAGGGTCCGGGGAGCTGTTTTTT	CATSRGGSGELFF
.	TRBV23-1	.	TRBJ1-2	TGCGCCGGGTGCGACAGCTCTAACTATGGCTACACCTTC	CAGCDSSNYGYTF
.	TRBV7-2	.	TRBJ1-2	TGTGCCAGCAGCCCGGACACTAACTATGGCTACACCTTC	CASSPDTNYGYTF
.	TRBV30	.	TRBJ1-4	TGTGCCTGGAACTGGGAGGGAGGTAATGAAAAACTGTTTTTT	CAWNWEGGNEKLFF
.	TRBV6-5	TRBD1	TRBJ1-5	TGTGCCAGCAGGACAGGGAATCAGCCCCAGCATTTT	CASRTGNQPQHF
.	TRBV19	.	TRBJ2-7	TGTGCCAGTAGTATAGCGAGCGAGCAGTACTTC	CASSIASEQYF
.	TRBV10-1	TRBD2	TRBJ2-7	TGCGCCAGCAGCCCGGGACTAGCGTACGAGCAGTACTTC	CASSPGLAYEQYF
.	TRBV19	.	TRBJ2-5	TGTGCCAGTAGTCCCCCCACGCGGCGGGAGACCCAGTACTTC	CASSPPTRRETQYF
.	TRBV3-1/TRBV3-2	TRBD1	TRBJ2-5	TGTGCCAGCAGCCCGGGACAGTCGGCCCAGTACTTC	CASSPGQSAQYF
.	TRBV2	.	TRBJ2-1	TGTGCCAGCACCGGTGGCTCCTACAATGAGCAGTTCTTC	CASTGGSYNEQFF
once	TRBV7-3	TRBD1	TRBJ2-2	TGTGCCAGCAGCGCCGGGACAGCTAACACCGGGGAGCTGTTTTTT	CASSAGTANTGELFF
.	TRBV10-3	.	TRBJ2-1	TGTGCCATCAGTGAGTCGACTCTACGTGATGAGCAGTTCTTC	CAISESTLRDEQFF
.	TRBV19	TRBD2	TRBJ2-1	TGTGCCAGTACCGAGACTAGCGGGGGGTTGAATGAGCAGTTCTTC	CASTETSGGLNEQFF
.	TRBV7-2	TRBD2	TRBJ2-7	TGTGCCAGCAGCTTAAAATCAGCGGGAGGGCCCCTTACCTACGAGCAGTACTTC	CASSLKSAGGPLTYEQYF
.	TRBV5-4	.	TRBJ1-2	TGTGCCAGCAGCTCCGCGGGGGACCTCTATGGCTACACCTTC	CASSSAGDLYGYTF
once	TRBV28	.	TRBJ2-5	TGTGCCAGCAGTTACCGGGTCGCGAAGGAGACCCAGTACTTC	CASSYRVAKETQYF
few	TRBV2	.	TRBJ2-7	TGTGCCAGCAGTAGGGAGCCTGGGAGTGAGCAGTACTTC	CASSREPGSEQYF
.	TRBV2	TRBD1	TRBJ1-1	TGTGCCAGCAGGGCGAGGGGACAGGGAATGAACACTGAAGCTTTCTTT	CASRARGQGMNTEAFF
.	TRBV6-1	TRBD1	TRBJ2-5	TGTGCCAGCAGTGAAGGCCTCGGGACAGGCCTCCCTCAGTACTTC	CASSEGLGTGLPQYF
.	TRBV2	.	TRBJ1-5	TGTGCCAGCAGTGAAATGGCAGGGGATCAGCCCCAGCATTTT	CASSEMAGDQPQHF
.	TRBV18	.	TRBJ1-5	TGTGCCAGCTCACGGTCCTATAGCAATCAGCCCCAGCATTTT	CASSRSYSNQPQHF
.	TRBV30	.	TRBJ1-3	TGTGCCTGGAGTGTACTTCAGGGCACCACCATATATTTT	CAWSVLQGTTIYF
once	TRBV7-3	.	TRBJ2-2	TGTGCCAGCAGCTTAAATTCGGGTCTGATAAACACCGGGGAGCTGTTTTTT	CASSLNSGLINTGELFF
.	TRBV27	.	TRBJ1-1	TGTGCCAGCAGACCGACAGGCCAACCGAACACTGAAGCTTTCTTT	CASRPTGQPNTEAFF
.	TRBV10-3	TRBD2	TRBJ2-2	TGTGCCATCAGTGAGCAGGGCGGGAGCGACACCGGGGAGCTGTTTTTT	CAISEQGGSDTGELFF
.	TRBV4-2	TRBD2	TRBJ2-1	TGTGCCAGCAGCCAAGAAGCAACTAGCGGGTTCGGTAATGAGCAGTTCTTC	CASSQEATSGFGNEQFF
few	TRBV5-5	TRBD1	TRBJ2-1	TGTGCCAGCACCGTACAGGGGGCTGACTACAATGAGCAGTTCTTC	CASTVQGADYNEQFF
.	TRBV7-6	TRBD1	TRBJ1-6	TGTGCCAGCAGCTTAGTATCAGGGGGCGGTTCACCCCTCCACTTT	CASSLVSGGGSPLHF
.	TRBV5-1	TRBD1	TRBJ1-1	TGCGCCAGCAGCCCAGGGACAGGGGGCCCCCTTGCTACTGAAGCTTTCTTT	CASSPGTGGPLATEAFF
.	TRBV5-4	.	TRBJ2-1	TGTGCCAGCAGCCCATTGACAGGGACTGGGGACAATGAGCAGTTCTTC	CASSPLTGTGDNEQFF
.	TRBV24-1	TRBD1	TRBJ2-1	TGTGCCACCAGTCCGACAGGGTACGCTGAGCAGTTCTTC	CATSPTGYAEQFF
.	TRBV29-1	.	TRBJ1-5	TGCAGCGTTCGTCAGGATAGCAATCAGCCCCAGCATTTT	CSVRQDSNQPQHF
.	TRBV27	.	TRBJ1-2	TGTGCCAGCAGTTTATCCCCCATCTGGAGCTATGGCTACACCTTC	CASSLSPIWSYGYTF
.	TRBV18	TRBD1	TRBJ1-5	TGTGCCAGCTCACAACAGGGGGACAATCAGCCCCAGCATTTT	CASSQQGDNQPQHF
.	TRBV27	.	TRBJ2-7	TGTGCCAGCAGTTTGGTTCAGGGGCCCTACGAGCAGTACTTC	CASSLVQGPYEQYF
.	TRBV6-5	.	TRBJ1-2	TGTGCCAGCAGTTACTCGGCAGGAAGAGATGGCTACACCTTC	CASSYSAGRDGYTF
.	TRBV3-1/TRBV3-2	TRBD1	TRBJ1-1	TGTGCCAGCAGTCCCGACAGGGGAGAAGCTTTCTTT	CASSPDRGEAFF
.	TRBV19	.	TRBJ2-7	TGTGCCAGTAGTATGGAGTCGGCCGGTGCCCACGAGCAGTACTTC	CASSMESAGAHEQYF
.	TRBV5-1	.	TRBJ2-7	TGCGCCAGCAGCTTGGTAGCTCAGGGAAGCGCCTACGAGCAGTACTTC	CASSLVAQGSAYEQYF